The 8 T cell receptor beta chains reported below all come from one sample, sequenced in a study of blood T cell repertoires in COVID-19. The table came from immunoSEQ multiplex PCR; TCRdb's copy has only in-frame clones and leaves some out. In the table there are about 43,000 clones, more than 65% of which are singletons. Sequencing used peripheral blood. These receptors all stem from a woman in her fifties or sixties with acute or convalescent COVID-19.

This CDR3 is CASSLAFTGELFF. CDR3 DNA sequence: TGCGCCAGCAGCTTGGCGTTCACCGGGGAGCTGTTTTTT. The chain uses TRBV5-1 and TRBJ2-2, with D unresolved. The CDR3 totals 13 residues. Trimming left V 0 bases short and J 4 bases short, with 4 bases between. The germline V gene has CDR1 SGHRS and CDR2 YFSETQ.

The V call is TRBV6-6, the J call TRBJ2-2; no firm D call. Germline assignment: CDR1 MNHNY and CDR2 SVGAGI (reference sequence). The CDR3 has 13 amino acids. V shed 0 bases and J shed 5 bases, with 4 bases lying between them. CDR3 coding DNA: TGTGCCAGCAGTTACTCGGAGACCGGGGAGCTGTTTTTT. Its protein is CASSYSETGELFF.

This clone is termed medium-sized. The chain carries TRBV27 and TRBJ1-2, with 7 bases lining up with TRBD1. V was clipped by 5 bases and J by 4 bases; unmatched bases: 13. Germline loops: CDR1 MNHEY, CDR2 SMNVEV (reference sequence). This CDR3 is 16 amino acids long. The CDR3 here is CASSPKRPGQSYGYTF. For the CDR3, the DNA is TGTGCCAGCAGTCCCAAGCGCCCGGGACAGTCCTATGGCTACACCTTC.

This clone was detected only once. The V gene is TRBV10-3, the J gene TRBJ1-2, with 9 bases that match TRBD1. CDR1 and CDR2 from the germline V gene are ENHRY and SYGVKD. The CDR3 runs 13 residues. J was trimmed by 5 bases and V by 8 bases; bases with no gene match: 6. The CDR3 region has the DNA TGTGCCATCGGGAGACAGGGGGATTATGGCTACACCTTC. Protein: CAIGRQGDYGYTF.

The genes are TRBV5-4 and TRBJ2-7, with 11 bases identical to TRBD2. CDR3 length: 16 residues. Germline V gene data show CDR1 as SGHNT and CDR2 as YYREEE (reference sequence). V shed 5 bases, J shed 0 bases, and the junction held 7 bases outside the gene matches. CDR3 bases: TGTGCCAGCAGAGGGGGACTAGCGGTCGACTCCTACGAGCAGTACTTC. It translates to CASRGGLAVDSYEQYF.

The chain joins TRBV7-2 to TRBJ1-5; D gene uncertain. CDR1 SGHTA and CDR2 FQGNSA come from the germline V gene. CDR3 length: 13 residues. Trimming shortened V by 1 base and J by 7 bases, and 8 bases separated the two germline ends. CDR3 amino acids: CASSLDPRQPQHF. CDR3 sequence (DNA): TGTGCCAGCAGCTTAGATCCGCGGCAGCCCCAGCATTTT.

The chain employs TRBV5-6 and TRBJ1-2; 7 positions match TRBD1. The junction had 5 bases not matched to a gene; V was cut back by 3 bases and J by 3 bases. This CDR3 is built from 14 residues. Per the germline V gene, CDR1 is SGHDT and CDR2 is YYEEEE. The CDR3 sequence is CASSSETGYYGYTF. CDR3 in DNA: TGTGCCAGCAGCTCGGAGACAGGGTACTATGGCTACACCTTC.

The chain is built from TRBV29-1 and TRBJ1-2; no firm D call. The CDR3 contains 12 residues. The germline V gene has CDR1 SQVTM and CDR2 ANQGSEA. The V end lost 7 bases, the J end lost 0 bases, and 9 bases lay between the germline ends. The CDR3 region has the DNA TGCAGCGCAAACAGTGCTAACTATGGCTACACCTTC. Residues: CSANSANYGYTF.